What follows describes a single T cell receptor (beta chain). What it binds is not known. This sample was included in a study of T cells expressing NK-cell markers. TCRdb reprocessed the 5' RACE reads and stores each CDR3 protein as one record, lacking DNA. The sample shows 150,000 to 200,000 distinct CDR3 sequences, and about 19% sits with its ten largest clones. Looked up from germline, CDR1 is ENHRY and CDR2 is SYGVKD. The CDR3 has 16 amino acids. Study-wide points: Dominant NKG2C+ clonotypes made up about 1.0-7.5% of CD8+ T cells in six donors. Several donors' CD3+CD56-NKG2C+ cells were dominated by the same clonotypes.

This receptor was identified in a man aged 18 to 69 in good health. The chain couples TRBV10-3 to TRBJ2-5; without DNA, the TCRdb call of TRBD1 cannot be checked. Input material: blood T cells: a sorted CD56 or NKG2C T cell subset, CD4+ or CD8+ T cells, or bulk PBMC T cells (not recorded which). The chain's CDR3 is CAISSITGGYQETQYF.